A single sample gave rise to the 22 T cell receptor beta chains below, sequenced in a study of blood T cells in healthy people across ages. A second PCR, run for about 6 to 11 cycles, used a sample-barcoded 5' primer plus a J-beta primer mix. TCRdb fed the 5' RACE reads into MiXCR, producing one record per CDR3 protein. The data hold about a million distinct CDR3 sequences, with roughly 52% observed a single time. The specimen was blood. Source of these receptors: a man aged 25-45 years in good health.

The chain combines TRBV7-2 with TRBJ2-1; D gene uncertain. Germline-derived CDR1 and CDR2 are SGHTA and FQGNSA. Trimming stripped 4 bases from V and 8 bases from J, with 12 bases between. This CDR3 comprises 13 residues. The DNA for the CDR3 is TGTGCCAGCAGCTCGCAGGAGTCGCATGAGCAGTTCTTC. This sequence encodes CASSSQESHEQFF.

The chain uses TRBV11-2 and TRBJ2-1; tentatively, D is TRBD2 (7 bases). V was clipped by 5 bases and J by 6 bases, with 17 bases between them. This CDR3 comprises 15 residues. Germline V CDR1 and CDR2: SGHAT, FQNNGV. The CDR3 DNA reads as TGTGCCAGCAGCCCGTACGGGGGGCTGGGCAATGAGCAGTTCTTC. Residues: CASSPYGGLGNEQFF.

The gene calls are TRBV3-1 and TRBJ1-2; no definite D call. CDR1 is LGHDT and CDR2 is YNNKEL in the germline V gene (reference sequence). Trimming cost V 2 bases and J 3 bases, with 13 bases left between them. This CDR3 has 15 amino acids. CDR3 amino acids: CASSQWTGLDYGYTF. In DNA form, the CDR3 reads TGTGCCAGCAGCCAATGGACCGGCCTCGACTATGGCTACACCTTC. Filled out from reference TRBV3-1 and TRBJ1-2, the complete variable domain reads DTAVSQTPKYLVTQMGNDKSIKCEQNLGHDTMYWYKQDSKKFLKIMFSYNNKELIINETVPNRFSPKSPDKAHLNLHINSLELGDSAVYFCASSQWTGLDYGYTFGSGTRLTVV.

The rearrangement links TRBV5-1 to TRBJ1-1; tentatively, D is TRBD1 (5 bases). The CDR3 length is 15 residues. V shed 0 bases and J shed 4 bases, with 13 bases lying between them. Germline CDR1 SGHRS, CDR2 YFSETQ. As DNA, the CDR3 is TGCGCCAGCAGCTTGGTGCCAGGGACGGGCACTGAAGCTTTCTTT. Its translation is CASSLVPGTGTEAFF.

This clonotype was counted a single time. Germline and junction disagree at one end, which may indicate a read error. This rearrangement joins TRBV7-2 to TRBJ2-7; 8 bases line up with TRBD2. CDR3 size: 16 residues. The germline gives CDR1 SGHTA, CDR2 FQGNSA. Written as DNA, the CDR3 is TGTGCCGGCAGCCGAAAACGACTAGCGAATCATTACGAGCAGTACTTC. Protein product: CAGSRKRLANHYEQYF.

This clonotype was counted only a few times. The genes are TRBV12-3 or TRBV12-4 and TRBJ1-2; 7 bases are a match to TRBD1. With V trimmed by 5 bases and J by 8 bases, 8 bases remained unmatched. The CDR3 covers 13 residues. CDR3: CASSPGTDRGYTF. CDR3 in DNA: TGTGCCAGCAGTCCAGGGACAGACCGAGGCTACACCTTC.

The V call is TRBV20-1, the J call TRBJ2-7, with a possible D match to TRBD1 (6 bases). The CDR3 sequence is 15 residues long. The V end was cut by 3 bases, the J end by 2 bases, with 17 bases between. The V gene's germline CDR1 is DFQATT and CDR2 SNEGSKA (reference sequence). The CDR3: CSARVTGTNPYEQYF. Written as DNA, the CDR3 is TGCAGTGCTAGGGTTACCGGGACAAACCCCTACGAGCAGTACTTC.

This rearrangement joins TRBV27 to TRBJ1-1, with unresolved D. The CDR3 is 18 residues long. Per germline, CDR1 MNHEY and CDR2 SMNVEV (reference sequence). Deletions cut 0 bases from V and 1 base from J, with 18 bases between. Here the CDR3 reads CASSLSIISPDPNTEAFF. The CDR3 DNA sequence: TGTGCCAGCAGTTTATCGATCATTAGTCCGGACCCGAACACTGAAGCTTTCTTT.

The gene calls are TRBV12-3 or TRBV12-4 and TRBJ2-3; 8 bases are a match to TRBD2. V lost 0 bases, J lost 0 bases, and 8 bases stayed unmatched. CDR3 length equals 18 residues. Written as DNA, the CDR3 is TGTGCCAGCAGTTTAGCGGGACTAGTCTGGGCTAGCACAGATACGCAGTATTTT. It yields the protein CASSLAGLVWASTDTQYF.

This clonotype occurred a few times. V and J are TRBV12-3 or TRBV12-4 and TRBJ2-3; 10 bases match TRBD2. CDR3 length: 16 residues. V was pared by 7 bases and J by 1 base, with 8 bases of the junction left unmatched. The chain's CDR3 is CASTSGTSAGTDTQYF. The CDR3 nucleotides read TGTGCCAGCACCTCAGGGACTAGCGCTGGCACAGATACGCAGTATTTT.

The sample holds a few counts of this clonotype. V is TRBV20-1 and J is TRBJ2-3, with D perhaps matching TRBD2 (6 bases). The germline gives CDR1 DFQATT, CDR2 SNEGSKA (reference sequence). The CDR3 extends over 16 amino acids. The V end was cut by 0 bases, the J end by 4 bases, with 17 bases between. The CDR3 loop is CSARDLLRSGSDTQYF. The CDR3 bases are TGCAGTGCTAGAGATCTCCTTAGGAGCGGGTCAGATACGCAGTATTTT.

This clonotype was counted only a few times. The rearrangement joins TRBV6-6 to TRBJ2-7; D tentatively fits TRBD1 or TRBD2 (5 bases each). CDR1 is MNHNY, CDR2 SVGAGI, per germline (reference sequence). The CDR3 runs 16 residues. Trimming cost V 0 bases and J 3 bases, with 15 bases left between them. The CDR3 is CASSYSREQENYEQYF. In nucleotides, the CDR3 is TGTGCCAGCAGTTACTCGAGGGAACAGGAGAACTACGAGCAGTACTTC.

Remarks on this clonotype: This may stem from a read error, because a much larger clone lies one nucleotide away. V usage is TRBV6-6 and J usage is TRBJ2-1; D possibly corresponds to TRBD1 (6 bases). Per the germline V gene, CDR1 is MNHNY and CDR2 is SVGAGI (reference sequence). This CDR3 comprises 16 residues. Trimming stripped 6 bases from V and 6 bases from J, with 21 bases between. CDR3 loop: CASSPRRRTEVNEQFF. In DNA, the CDR3 is TGTGCCAGCAGCCCCAGGCGGCGGACAGAGGTCAATGAGCAGTTCTTC.

This sequence joins TRBV20-1 and TRBJ2-7, with TRBD1 identical over 8 bases. J lost 3 bases, V lost 4 bases, and 5 bases had no gene match. From germline, CDR1 is DFQATT and CDR2 SNEGSKA (reference sequence). The CDR3 runs to 13 residues. This chain's CDR3 is CSATQDRVYEQYF. As DNA, the CDR3 is TGCAGTGCTACTCAGGACAGGGTCTACGAGCAGTACTTC.

This clonotype was seen repeatedly, ten times or more. The CDR3 protein is CASSGELGEQYF. In nucleotides, the CDR3 is TGTGCCAGCAGCGGTGAGTTGGGCGAGCAGTACTTC. The chain links TRBV6-2 or TRBV6-3 to TRBJ2-7; D not resolved. CDR3 size: 12 residues. From germline, CDR1 is MNHEY and CDR2 SVGEGT. The germline V and J ends were trimmed by 6 bases and 6 bases, with 12 bases remaining between them.

The chain links TRBV3-1 to TRBJ2-3; D is possibly TRBD2 (6 bases). The V and J ends lost 6 bases and 2 bases respectively, with 15 bases between them. CDR3 length: 15 amino acids. The germline CDR1 and CDR2 sequences are LGHDT and YNNKEL (reference sequence). Here the CDR3 reads CASSRIGGTTDTQYF. CDR3 DNA sequence: TGTGCCAGCAGTCGGATCGGGGGAACCACAGATACGCAGTATTTT.

V is TRBV4-2 and J is TRBJ2-7; perhaps TRBD2 as D (7 bases). The CDR3 covers 16 residues. Germline V gene data show CDR1 as LGHNA and CDR2 as YNFKEQ. Trimming shortened V by 9 bases and J by 3 bases, and 24 bases separated the two germline ends. The CDR3 is CASSEVGGGSHYEQYF. For the CDR3, the DNA is TGTGCCAGTAGCGAAGTTGGGGGGGGCTCCCACTACGAGCAGTACTTC.

This sequence joins TRBV10-3 and TRBJ2-7; the D gene is possibly TRBD2 (6 bases). The germline V and J ends were trimmed by 3 bases and 2 bases, with 8 bases remaining between them. The CDR3 sequence is 13 residues long. Germline assignment: CDR1 ENHRY and CDR2 SYGVKD. The CDR3 DNA is TGTGCCATCAGTGAAGGACTAACCTACGAGCAGTACTTC. This codes for CAISEGLTYEQYF.

This chain connects TRBV20-1 to TRBJ2-1, with TRBD2 matching over 10 bases. The better agreement between TRBJ2-7 and the DNA end casts doubt on the J call. This CDR3 has 14 amino acids. The germline gives CDR1 DFQATT, CDR2 SNEGSKA (reference sequence). The CDR3 DNA is TGCAGTGCTGGTAGCGGGGGGCCATACAATGAGCAGTACTTC. Encoded protein: CSAGSGGPYNEQYF.

In regard to this clonotype: A much more abundant neighbour one base away suggests this may be a read error. CDR3 in DNA: TGTGCCATCAGGGAGGGGAGTCAGCCCCAGCATTTT. This encodes CAIREGSQPQHF. The genes are TRBV10-3 and TRBJ1-5; D may be TRBD1 (5 bases). Germline-derived CDR1 and CDR2 are ENHRY and SYGVKD. CDR3 length: 12 amino acids. The V gene lost 6 bases and the J gene lost 6 bases, with 9 bases spanning the gap.

This clonotype was counted a single time. The chain recombines TRBV7-9 with TRBJ1-6, with D possibly being TRBD1 (5 bases). This CDR3 is built from 15 residues. V gave up 2 bases and J gave up 8 bases, with 13 bases separating them. Germline V gene lookup returns CDR1 SEHNR and CDR2 FQNEAQ (reference sequence). Here the CDR3 reads CASSLSAGLHSPLHF. CDR3 sequence (DNA): TGTGCCAGCAGCTTATCGGCAGGGTTACATTCACCCCTCCACTTT.

Turning to this clonotype: Compared with germline, one end of the junction differs, possibly owing to a read error. The chain uses TRBV4-1 and TRBJ1-1; tentative D call: TRBD1 (5 bases). Germline V gene sequence: CDR1 MGHRA, CDR2 YSYEKL. This CDR3 has 13 residues. In DNA form, the CDR3 reads TGCGCCGGCAGCCAAGAGGGGAGGACACGAGCTTTCTTT. Encoded protein: CAGSQEGRTRAFF.